The following is a T cell receptor (beta chain) sequence with its context. Libraries were prepared by immunoSEQ multiplex PCR; TCRdb keeps only in-frame clonotypes and omits some of them. The top ten hold 7.6% of the sample, which has under 70,000 clones, about 90% seen once. This specimen comes from a study of OX40 agonist ivuxolimab in advanced cancers. Study-wide context: Intravenous ivuxolimab at 0.01 to 10 mg/kg was given to patients every 2 weeks.

The source is an adult with an advanced solid tumor such as melanoma, head and neck, liver or kidney cancer. This material consisted of CD4+ or CD8+ T cells sorted from blood, taken in a trial of the OX40 agonist ivuxolimab.

The CDR3 reads CASSSSPSGGYEQYF. As DNA, the CDR3 is TGTGCCAGCAGTTCCTCCCCGTCCGGGGGCTACGAGCAGTACTTC. This chain connects TRBV9 to TRBJ2-7; D might be TRBD2 (6 bases). The CDR3 runs to 15 residues. The V end lost 5 bases, the J end lost 3 bases, and 18 bases lay between the germline ends. Germline CDR1 reads SGDLS; CDR2 reads YYNGEE.